This TCR beta chain was sequenced during a study of shared clonotypes between healthy human individuals. General study points: Sampling covered nothing but blood. Tissue TCR repertoires likely differ from those found in blood.

Comment on this clone: Its target is not known.

The assay used deep level. Clones were read by immunoSEQ multiplex PCR, and TCRdb kept only the in-frame ones, dropping some. The data contain roughly 2 million clones, 90% to 95% of them singletons. V was shortened by 11 bases and J by 2 bases, with 15 bases between the two germline ends. CDR1 and CDR2 from the germline V gene are SNHLY and FYNNEI. The CDR3 loop spans 13 amino acids. Nashville, Tennessee was home to all donors, each a Caucasian adult. The V gene is TRBV2, the J gene TRBJ1-1; maybe TRBD1 (5 bases). Material: naive CD4+ T cells sorted from blood. Indicated subset: CD45RA+ positively selected. The sequence was obtained from a man between 18 and 29 years old in good health. CDR3 nucleotide sequence: TGTGCCGGGGGAGGAAACAGAAACACTGAAGCTTTCTTT. Translated: CAGGGNRNTEAFF.